The present TCR beta chain was sequenced within a study of identifying expanded T cells in peripheral blood (dated 2019 in TCRdb). Describing the broader study: Separate aliquots of the same genomic DNA pool were sequenced to produce technical replicates, and four replicates were compared in pairs. Broad study findings and their caveats: The binomial model flagged 0.95 to 1.5 differentially abundant clones between technical replicates but roughly 15 over around two weeks and under 25 over approximately four weeks. Across all healthy-donor time intervals, the beta-binomial model significantly lowered both the number of clones called differentially abundant and the false-positive rate. Variance in clone template counts between approximately two-week samples significantly increased with total template count across all healthy donors. The authors expected biological variance in healthy repertoires might increase further over much longer intervals such as months to years.

On this clone itself: What this receptor recognizes is not known. Base-call qualities are not available, and no considerably larger clone is one nucleotide away.

The immunoSEQ Assay, which uses bias-controlled multiplex PCR amplification of genomic DNA, was used to profile TCRbeta CDR3 regions. The study's processing was this. To quantify the absolute abundance of each unique TCRbeta CDR3 region, the sequences were collapsed and filtered. Differential abundance was assessed using a binomial (Fisher-equivalent) model and a beta-binomial model in which time-dependent variance fitted from healthy donors was added. Clones with fewer than 5 combined templates were removed, and a clone was called differentially abundant if the clone's Benjamini-Hochberg FDR was below 0.01. In the beta-binomial model, variance was expressed as a function of the total template count across the two samples, in the form v = (b*log(k)+a)^2. The source is immuneACCESS, and TCRdb retained only in-frame sequences with V and J called. Part of the clones is not carried over; for the studies checked, unresolved V genes explain less than half of this, and the remainder is unexplained. The V and J calls and clone size were taken over from that table, and D and trimming were inferred from the DNA. The sample data list over 75,000 clones, and about 91% of these were observed just once. Of the sample, under 4.5% is held by the ten largest clones.

V and J lose 1 base and 5 bases, and a span of 17 bases separates them. The germline V gene encodes CDR1 LGHNA and CDR2 YSLEER. The CDR3 has 16 amino acids, counting the end cysteine and phenylalanine. The CDR3 DNA has 48 bases and is translated from base 1. During the collection period, no infections or other immune events were recorded for the healthy donors. Time-dependent variance in a beta-binomial model of T-cell clone differential abundance was calibrated using healthy-donor blood repertoires as a training cohort. There were roughly 10 healthy donors in the training cohort, of whom 3 were female and 7 were male. On average the donors were about 40 years old, and their ages spanned about 25 to 64 years. Obtained from a commercial supplier, whole blood was collected from each healthy donor at three time points set approximately two weeks apart. For immunosequencing, genomic DNA was extracted from unsorted whole blood.

This chain joins TRBV4-3 to TRBJ2-5; the D segment could be TRBD1, given 6 matching bases. Sequenced: blood. This TCR was recovered from a person aged 18-70 years in good health. The sequence in DNA is TGCGCCAGCAGCCAAGCGCAGGGGCCCATGGTGGAGACCCAGTACTTC. It translates to CASSQAQGPMVETQYF.